One and the same sample provided the 21 T cell receptor beta chains below, sequenced in a study of CD8 T cells in Susac syndrome. With random hexamers, reverse transcription was performed on about 0.45 to 1 ug of RNA. TCRdb re-called the immunoSEQ multiplex PCR reads with MiXCR, one entry per CDR3 protein. The sample lists about 140,000 distinct CDR3 sequences; more than 85% were seen once. Sequenced: CD4+ T cells from PBMCs. These receptors were taken from a human donor with Susac syndrome.

The chain is built from TRBV12-3 or TRBV12-4 and TRBJ2-1; 9 bases are shared with TRBD1. There are 16 residues in the CDR3. With V trimmed by 4 bases and J by 8 bases, 12 bases remained unmatched. CDR3 residues: CASSSYGQGRYDEQFF. As DNA, the CDR3 is TGTGCCAGCAGTTCCTACGGACAGGGGCGGTACGATGAGCAGTTCTTC.

The chain employs TRBV6-1 and TRBJ2-7, with 10 bases lining up with TRBD2. CDR1 and CDR2 from the germline V gene are MNHNS and SASEGT. V shed 6 bases, J shed 7 bases, and the junction held 12 bases outside the gene matches. The CDR3 totals 15 residues. Here the CDR3 reads CASRQETSGDGEQYF. The CDR3 region has the DNA TGTGCCAGCAGACAAGAAACTAGCGGGGACGGGGAGCAGTACTTC.

The chain has TRBV5-1 and TRBJ2-6, with D uncertain. Germline lookup yields CDR1 SGHRS and CDR2 YFSETQ. There are 15 residues in the CDR3. V was cut by 5 bases and J by 1 base, with 10 bases left in between. In DNA form, the CDR3 reads TGCGCCAGCAGTTTATCACCGTCTGGGGCCAACGTCCTGACTTTC. It specifies CASSLSPSGANVLTF.

The chain joins TRBV30 to TRBJ2-1; TRBD2 matches 8 bases. CDR3 length: 15 amino acids. Germline lookup yields CDR1 GTSNPN and CDR2 SVGIG (reference sequence). The ends lost 2 bases at V and 3 bases at J; junction bases unmatched: 6. This CDR3 reads CAWSLLAGFYNEQFF. The CDR3 DNA reads TGTGCCTGGAGTCTCCTAGCGGGCTTCTACAATGAGCAGTTCTTC.

The chain joins TRBV6-6 to TRBJ2-7, with 12 bases aligning to TRBD1. V dropped 4 bases and J dropped 3; count of bases not matched to a gene: 7. Germline V gene lookup returns CDR1 MNHNY and CDR2 SVGAGI (reference sequence). CDR3 size: 16 residues. CDR3 bases: TGTGCCAGCAGTTTCGACCGGGACAGGGGGCGCTACGAGCAGTACTTC. It specifies CASSFDRDRGRYEQYF.

This rearrangement joins TRBV27 to TRBJ1-6; the D gene is possibly TRBD1 (6 bases). Per the germline V gene, CDR1 is MNHEY and CDR2 is SMNVEV (reference sequence). V was shortened by 3 bases and J by 7 bases, with 10 bases between the two germline ends. The CDR3 loop spans 14 amino acids. The CDR3 protein is CASSFRGGNSPLHF. Written as DNA, the CDR3 is TGTGCCAGCAGTTTCAGGGGAGGGAATTCACCCCTCCACTTT.

This rearrangement joins TRBV30 to TRBJ1-1, with 10 bases matching TRBD1. CDR1 is GTSNPN, CDR2 SVGIG, per germline (reference sequence). The V and J ends lost 3 bases and 1 base, in that order; junction bases with no gene match: 11. CDR3 length equals 17 residues. In DNA, the CDR3 is TGTGCCTGGAGGAAGACAGGGGGCTCTAAGGGGAACACTGAAGCTTTCTTT. Translated: CAWRKTGGSKGNTEAFF. Together with reference TRBV30 and TRBJ1-1, the CDR3 gives the full variable domain: SQTIHQWPATLVQPVGSPLSLECTVEGTSNPNLYWYRQAAGRGLQLLFYSVGIGQISSEVPQNLSASRPQDRQFILSSKKLLLSDSGFYLCAWRKTGGSKGNTEAFFGQGTRLTVV.

The chain uses TRBV12-3 or TRBV12-4 and TRBJ1-5, with D possibly being TRBD1 (6 bases). Between the trimmed V and J ends, which lost 8 bases and 4 bases, there was a span of 12 bases. There are 13 residues in the CDR3. The DNA for the CDR3 is TGTGCCAGCCAGACAGGAACAAATCAGCCCCAGCATTTT. This translates into CASQTGTNQPQHF.

The rearrangement links TRBV6-1 to TRBJ2-1; TRBD2 agrees at 11 bases. The length of the CDR3 is 15 residues. The germline V gene has CDR1 MNHNS and CDR2 SASEGT. After removal of 2 bases from V and 5 bases from J, the junction contained 2 bases not matched to a gene. This CDR3 reads CASSELAGGHNEQFF. The CDR3 nucleotides read TGTGCCAGCAGTGAATTAGCGGGAGGGCACAATGAGCAGTTCTTC.

The CDR3 sequence: CASRDTGLAGGLVQYF. CDR3 bases: TGTGCCAGCAGGGACACTGGACTAGCGGGAGGGTTGGTGCAGTACTTC. V is TRBV25-1 and J is TRBJ2-7; 15 bases are shared with TRBD2. The CDR3 totals 16 residues. With V trimmed by 6 bases and J by 9 bases, 12 bases remained unmatched. CDR1 and CDR2 (germline): MGHDK, SYGVNS.

V and J are TRBV27 and TRBJ2-7, with 11 bases aligning to TRBD1. V lost 5 bases and J lost 4; bases outside the gene matches: 10. The CDR3 runs 16 residues. Looked up from germline, CDR1 is MNHEY and CDR2 is SMNVEV (reference sequence). CDR3 nucleotides: TGTGCCAGCAGTCCAACCGGGACAGGGGGTGGGTACGAGCAGTACTTC. It specifies CASSPTGTGGGYEQYF.

The rearrangement links TRBV13 to TRBJ2-1; TRBD2 might be the D (6 bases). The germline V gene encodes CDR1 PRHDT and CDR2 FYEKMQ (reference sequence). V was clipped by 4 bases and J by 2 bases, with 6 bases between them. This CDR3 has 13 residues. DNA for the CDR3: TGTGCCAGCAGCTCGGGGGCCTACAATGAGCAGTTCTTC. Translated: CASSSGAYNEQFF.

The CDR3 loop is CASSYQIQGSAGNTIYF. The CDR3 DNA sequence: TGTGCCAGCAGTTACCAAATACAGGGTTCCGCTGGAAACACCATATATTTT. This chain connects TRBV6-5 to TRBJ1-3, with D perhaps TRBD1 (6 bases). The CDR3 spans 17 residues. V dropped 2 bases and J dropped 2 bases, with 16 bases sitting between them. Per germline, CDR1 MNHEY and CDR2 SVGAGI.

The V and J genes are TRBV29-1 and TRBJ1-2; D call uncertain. CDR1 SQVTM and CDR2 ANQGSEA come from the germline V gene. V lost 4 bases to trimming and J lost 4 bases, with 7 bases between them. The CDR3 runs 11 residues. The chain's CDR3 is CSVVGFYGYTF. CDR3 DNA sequence: TGCAGCGTTGTAGGGTTCTATGGCTACACCTTC.

The rearrangement links TRBV18 to TRBJ1-1; 8 bases are shared with TRBD1. Germline CDR1 reads KGHSH; CDR2 reads LQKENI. This CDR3 is 13 amino acids long. V lost 3 bases to trimming and J lost 7 bases; unmatched junction nucleotides: 4. The CDR3 reads CASSPLTGDEAFF. The CDR3 bases are TGTGCCAGCTCACCGCTGACAGGGGATGAAGCTTTCTTT. Using reference TRBV18 and TRBJ1-1 for the parts outside the CDR3, the full variable domain is NAGVMQNPRHLVRRRGQEARLRCSPMKGHSHVYWYRQLPEEGLKFMVYLQKENIIDESGMPKERFSAEFPKEGPSILRIQQVVRGDSAAYFCASSPLTGDEAFFGQGTRLTVV.

V gene TRBV10-3 combines with J gene TRBJ1-5, with D maybe TRBD1 (6 bases). Germline V CDR1 and CDR2: ENHRY, SYGVKD. V lost 8 bases and J lost 2, with 13 bases in between. This CDR3 region has 14 residues. CDR3 DNA: TGTGCCATCGGGGTAGCAGGGGGCAATCAGCCCCAGCATTTT. Translated: CAIGVAGGNQPQHF.

A single count supports this clonotype. This sequence joins TRBV9 and TRBJ2-2; 9 bases are shared with TRBD2. The CDR3 has 18 residues. Germline CDR1 reads SGDLS; CDR2 reads YYNGEE. Trimming removed 0 bases from V and 1 base from J; junction bases left unmatched: 7. The CDR3 sequence is CASSVARRGGGNTGELFF. The CDR3 nucleotides read TGTGCCAGCAGCGTAGCGAGGCGCGGGGGGGGGAACACCGGGGAGCTGTTTTTT.

J is TRBJ2-5 and V is TRBV20-1, with TRBD2 as a possible D gene (6 bases). The germline V gene has CDR1 DFQATT and CDR2 SNEGSKA (reference sequence). This CDR3 is built from 14 residues. V gave up 0 bases and J gave up 4 bases, with 12 bases separating them. CDR3 loop: CSARDGGSLETQYF. The CDR3, as DNA: TGCAGTGCTAGAGATGGGGGGAGCCTAGAGACCCAGTACTTC.

This chain connects TRBV5-1 to TRBJ1-1; no definite D call. V lost 0 bases to trimming and J lost 1 base, with 10 bases between them. The CDR3 spans 15 residues. Germline loops: CDR1 SGHRS, CDR2 YFSETQ. CDR3 DNA sequence: TGCGCCAGCAGCTTGGACCGGGAGCCGAACACTGAAGCTTTCTTT. It codes for CASSLDREPNTEAFF.

The gene calls are TRBV6-5 and TRBJ2-3, with a possible D match to TRBD1 (7 bases). The CDR3 runs to 17 residues. Per germline, CDR1 MNHEY and CDR2 SVGAGI. V lost 2 bases, J lost 1 base, and 16 bases lay in between. CDR3 sequence: CASSYKMEGARTDTQYF. In DNA, the CDR3 is TGTGCCAGCAGTTACAAGATGGAGGGGGCGCGCACAGATACGCAGTATTTT.

V is TRBV12-3 or TRBV12-4 and J is TRBJ2-5; TRBD1 matches at 10 bases. This CDR3 region has 13 residues. V was clipped by 10 bases and J by 4 bases; unmatched bases: 6. This CDR3 is CATSTGGRETQYF. In nucleotides, the CDR3 is TGTGCCACCTCGACAGGGGGCCGAGAGACCCAGTACTTC.